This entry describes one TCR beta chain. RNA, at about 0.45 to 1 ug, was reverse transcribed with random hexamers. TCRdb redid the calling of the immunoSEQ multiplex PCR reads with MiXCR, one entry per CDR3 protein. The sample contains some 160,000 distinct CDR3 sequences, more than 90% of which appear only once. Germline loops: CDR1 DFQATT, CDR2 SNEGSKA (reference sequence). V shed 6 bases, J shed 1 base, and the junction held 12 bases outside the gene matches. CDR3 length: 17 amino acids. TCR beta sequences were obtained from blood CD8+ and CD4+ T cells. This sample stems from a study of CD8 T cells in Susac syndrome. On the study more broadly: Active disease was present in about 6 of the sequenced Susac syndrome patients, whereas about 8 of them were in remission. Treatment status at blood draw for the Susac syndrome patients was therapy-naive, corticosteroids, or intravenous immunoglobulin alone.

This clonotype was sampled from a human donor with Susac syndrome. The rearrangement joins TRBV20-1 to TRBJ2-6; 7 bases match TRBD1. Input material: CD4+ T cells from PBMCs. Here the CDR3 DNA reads TGCAGTGCAACCCATCGGGACAGCTTTTCTGGGGCCAACGTCCTGACTTTC. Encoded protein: CSATHRDSFSGANVLTF.